The rows below give T cell receptor beta chains drawn from one sample of a study of blood T cell repertoires in COVID-19. This table comes from immunoSEQ multiplex PCR, and its TCRdb copy is limited to in-frame clones, with some not included. The sample carries some 80,000 clones, approximately 86% recorded once. The sample taken for sequencing was peripheral blood. Receptors originate from a human donor in a cohort sampled during active COVID-19. The CDR3 runs from the conserved cysteine through the conserved F or W. Each record gives: J gene, clone size, D gene, V gene, CDR3 protein, CDR3 DNA. The D gene is left open where the match is weak. Clone size is not always given. Where it is, it says once, few, many or a class for expanded clones.

TRBJ1-2 | NA | NA | TRBV9 | CASSALQGSLGGYTF | TGTGCCAGCAGCGCTCTACAGGGATCTCTCGGTGGCTACACCTTC
TRBJ1-6 | NA | NA | TRBV3-1/TRBV3-2 | CASRLGSATLHF | TGTGCCAGCAGACTTGGCAGCGCTACCCTCCACTTT
TRBJ2-1 | NA | NA | TRBV5-8 | CAAAGVYDEQFF | TGTGCCGCGGCCGGGGTTTACGATGAGCAGTTCTTC
TRBJ1-1 | NA | NA | TRBV15 | CATSRVFTGTEAFF | TGTGCCACCAGCAGAGTTTTCACCGGCACTGAAGCTTTCTTT
TRBJ2-3 | once | NA | TRBV18 | CASGGLRIDDTQYF | TGTGCCAGCGGCGGCCTCCGGATAGACGATACGCAGTATTTT
TRBJ2-1 | NA | NA | TRBV27 | CASSFRDPAGNEQFF | TGTGCCAGCAGTTTCCGGGATCCGGCGGGGAATGAGCAGTTCTTC
TRBJ1-6 | once | NA | TRBV4-1 | CASSQVPAPAYNSPLHF | TGCGCCAGCAGCCAAGTCCCTGCTCCAGCCTATAATTCACCCCTCCACTTT
TRBJ2-3 | once | NA | TRBV7-2 | CAGRTGRGTDTQYF | TGTGCCGGACGAACAGGGAGGGGGACAGATACGCAGTATTTT
TRBJ2-5 | NA | NA | TRBV11-3 | CASSLDQGWETQYF | TGTGCCAGCAGCTTAGATCAGGGGTGGGAGACCCAGTACTTC
TRBJ2-3 | NA | NA | TRBV5-8 | CASSLGIRGGTDTQYF | TGTGCCAGCAGCTTGGGGATCAGAGGTGGCACAGATACGCAGTATTTT
TRBJ1-1 | once | NA | TRBV28 | CASSQGRATEAFF | TGTGCCAGCAGTCAGGGGCGCGCAACTGAAGCTTTCTTT
TRBJ1-2 | NA | TRBD1 | TRBV11-1 | CASSIGQDAGYTF | TGTGCCAGCAGCATTGGACAGGATGCCGGCTACACCTTC
TRBJ1-5 | NA | NA | TRBV27 | CASSLYATGGNQPQHF | TGTGCCAGCAGTTTATACGCCACAGGAGGCAATCAGCCCCAGCATTTT
TRBJ2-1 | NA | NA | TRBV29-1 | CSVSGAGDEQFF | TGCAGCGTCTCAGGGGCGGGAGATGAGCAGTTCTTC
TRBJ1-2 | NA | TRBD1 | TRBV19 | CASSTRGTETRPYGYTF | TGTGCCAGTAGTACCCGAGGGACAGAAACCCGTCCTTATGGCTACACCTTC
TRBJ2-5 | NA | TRBD2 | TRBV5-5 | CASIRQTGRGVETQYF | TGTGCCAGCATCCGCCAGACTGGCCGGGGGGTAGAGACCCAGTACTTC
TRBJ2-3 | NA | TRBD1 | TRBV7-8 | CASSHAGTGVGTQYF | TGTGCCAGCAGCCACGCGGGGACAGGGGTCGGTACGCAGTATTTT
TRBJ1-5 | few | TRBD1 | TRBV28 | CASSPQWGTGGKQPQHF | TGTGCCAGCAGTCCTCAATGGGGGACAGGGGGCAAACAGCCCCAGCATTTT
TRBJ2-1 | NA | TRBD2 | TRBV2 | CASSPTSGGAGEQFF | TGTGCCAGCAGTCCGACTAGCGGGGGGGCCGGGGAGCAGTTCTTC
TRBJ2-7 | NA | TRBD1 | TRBV2 | CASSGGQGHYEQYF | TGTGCCAGTAGCGGAGGACAGGGGCACTACGAGCAGTACTTC
TRBJ2-7 | NA | TRBD2 | TRBV13 | CASSQYTPQPYGGSSYEQYF | TGTGCCAGCAGCCAATACACCCCCCAACCCTACGGCGGGAGCTCCTACGAGCAGTACTTC
TRBJ1-1 | NA | TRBD1 | TRBV30 | CAWGQGQGLAAFF | TGTGCCTGGGGTCAGGGACAGGGTCTCGCAGCTTTCTTT
TRBJ2-7 | NA | TRBD1 | TRBV6-6 | CASSLDREGYEQYF | TGTGCCAGCAGCTTAGACAGGGAAGGATACGAGCAGTACTTC
TRBJ2-7 | NA | NA | TRBV9 | CASSAQMTGAHYEQYF | TGTGCCAGCAGCGCACAGATGACAGGTGCCCACTACGAGCAGTACTTC
TRBJ1-1 | NA | TRBD1 | TRBV24-1 | CATSDGTGGGRTEAFF | TGTGCCACCAGTGATGGGACAGGGGGCGGACGTACTGAAGCTTTCTTT
TRBJ1-1 | NA | TRBD1 | TRBV27 | CASSLNRGAEAFF | TGTGCCAGCAGTCTAAACAGGGGCGCTGAAGCTTTCTTT
TRBJ2-7 | NA | NA | TRBV28 | CASSSTRQAHEQYF | TGTGCCAGCAGTTCCACCCGACAGGCTCACGAGCAGTACTTC
TRBJ1-2 | NA | NA | TRBV5-4 | CASSSGPDGYTF | TGTGCCAGCAGCAGCGGGCCGGATGGCTACACCTTC
TRBJ2-1 | NA | NA | TRBV10-3 | CAIKGGTASNEQFF | TGTGCCATCAAGGGGGGGACCGCCTCCAATGAGCAGTTCTTC
TRBJ2-1 | NA | TRBD2 | TRBV5-6 | CASSPGLAGDGEQFF | TGTGCCAGCAGCCCGGGACTAGCGGGGGACGGGGAGCAGTTCTTC
TRBJ2-2 | NA | TRBD2 | TRBV2 | CASSETSGSTGELFF | TGTGCCAGCAGTGAGACTAGCGGGAGCACCGGGGAGCTGTTTTTT
TRBJ2-1 | once | NA | TRBV6-4 | CASSATGSSYNEQFF | TGTGCCAGCAGTGCGACTGGGAGCTCCTACAATGAGCAGTTCTTC
TRBJ2-1 | NA | TRBD2 | TRBV5-1 | CASSLRASGTNNEQFF | TGCGCCAGCAGCTTGAGGGCTAGCGGGACTAACAATGAGCAGTTCTTC
TRBJ2-4 | NA | TRBD1 | TRBV27 | CASSFSYRGNIQYF | TGTGCCAGCAGTTTTTCGTACAGGGGCAACATTCAGTACTTC
TRBJ2-3 | NA | NA | TRBV5-1 | CASSLGNRGAGGVPQYF | TGCGCCAGCAGCTTGGGTAACAGGGGTGCGGGGGGCGTACCGCAGTATTTT
TRBJ2-1 | NA | TRBD1 | TRBV11-1 | CASSLALTGDGDEQFF | TGTGCCAGCAGCTTAGCCCTGACAGGGGATGGCGATGAGCAGTTCTTC
TRBJ2-1 | NA | NA | TRBV7-9 | CASSLTLGTYNEQFF | TGTGCCAGCAGCTTAACACTTGGGACATACAATGAGCAGTTCTTC
TRBJ2-7 | NA | TRBD1 | TRBV10-3 | CAIRGTGTGAVEQYF | TGTGCCATCAGAGGAACCGGGACAGGGGCAGTCGAGCAGTACTTC
TRBJ1-2 | once | NA | TRBV6-5 | CASRHPLNYGYTF | TGTGCCAGCAGACACCCCCTGAACTATGGCTACACCTTC
TRBJ1-3 | once | NA | TRBV29-1 | CSATGTGNTIYF | TGCAGCGCCACCGGGACAGGAAACACCATATATTTT
TRBJ2-7 | NA | TRBD1 | TRBV7-3 | CASSRDRDYEQYF | TGTGCCAGCAGCCGGGACAGGGACTACGAGCAGTACTTC
TRBJ2-7 | NA | TRBD2 | TRBV19 | CASSGAGVYEQYF | TGTGCCAGTAGTGGTGCGGGAGTCTACGAGCAGTACTTC
TRBJ1-3 | NA | NA | TRBV11-3 | CASSFNRDKNTIYF | TGTGCCAGCAGCTTCAACCGGGACAAAAACACCATATATTTT
TRBJ1-2 | NA | NA | TRBV7-2 | CASSLTGHGYTF | TGTGCCAGCAGCTTAACAGGGCATGGCTACACCTTC
TRBJ1-1 | NA | TRBD1 | TRBV5-1 | CASTPQPGQANTEAFF | TGCGCCAGCACTCCCCAACCGGGACAGGCGAACACTGAAGCTTTCTTT
TRBJ1-1 | NA | TRBD1 | TRBV30 | CAWRWDRGDTEAFF | TGTGCCTGGAGGTGGGACAGGGGGGACACTGAAGCTTTCTTT
TRBJ2-6 | NA | NA | TRBV23-1 | CASSYPGRGGGANVLTF | TGCGCCAGCAGTTACCCCGGCAGGGGCGGTGGGGCCAACGTCCTGACTTTC
TRBJ1-1 | NA | TRBD1 | TRBV19 | CASSMGDRAPTEAFF | TGTGCCAGTAGTATGGGGGACAGGGCCCCCACTGAAGCTTTCTTT
TRBJ1-2 | NA | NA | TRBV7-2 | CASSLGYRVHGYTF | TGTGCCAGCAGCTTAGGATACAGGGTTCATGGCTACACCTTC
TRBJ2-1 | NA | TRBD1 | TRBV29-1 | CSVWDRGSDNEQFF | TGCAGCGTCTGGGACAGGGGGTCGGACAATGAGCAGTTCTTC
TRBJ2-5 | NA | TRBD1 | TRBV10-3 | CASGQGGETQYF | TGTGCCTCGGGACAGGGTGGAGAGACCCAGTACTTC
TRBJ2-1 | NA | NA | TRBV24-1 | CATSTTLRPGVWFNEQFF | TGTGCCACCAGTACGACCCTCCGACCGGGAGTGTGGTTCAATGAGCAGTTCTTC
TRBJ2-5 | NA | NA | TRBV2 | CASSGRGREETQYF | TGTGCCAGCAGTGGGCGGGGAAGGGAAGAGACCCAGTACTTC
TRBJ2-1 | NA | TRBD2 | TRBV3-1/TRBV3-2 | CASSKLAGGPYNEQFF | TGTGCCAGCAGCAAACTAGCGGGAGGGCCCTACAATGAGCAGTTCTTC
TRBJ2-3 | NA | NA | TRBV28 | CASSLRGGADTQYF | TGTGCCAGCAGTTTGAGGGGGGGGGCAGATACGCAGTATTTT